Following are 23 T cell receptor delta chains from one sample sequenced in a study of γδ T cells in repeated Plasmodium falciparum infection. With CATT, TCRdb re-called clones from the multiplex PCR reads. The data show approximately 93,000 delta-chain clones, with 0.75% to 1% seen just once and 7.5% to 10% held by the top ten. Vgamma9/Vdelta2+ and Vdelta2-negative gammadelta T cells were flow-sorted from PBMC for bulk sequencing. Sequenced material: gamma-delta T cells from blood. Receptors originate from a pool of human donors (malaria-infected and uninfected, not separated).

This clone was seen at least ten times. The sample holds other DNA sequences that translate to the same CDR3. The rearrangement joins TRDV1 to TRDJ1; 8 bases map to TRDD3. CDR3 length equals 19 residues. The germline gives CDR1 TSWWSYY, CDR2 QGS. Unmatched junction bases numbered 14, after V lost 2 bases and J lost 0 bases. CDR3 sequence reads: CALGESSGYWGYDTDKLIF. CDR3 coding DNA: TGTGCTCTTGGGGAATCCAGCGGCTACTGGGGGTACGACACCGATAAACTCATCTTT.

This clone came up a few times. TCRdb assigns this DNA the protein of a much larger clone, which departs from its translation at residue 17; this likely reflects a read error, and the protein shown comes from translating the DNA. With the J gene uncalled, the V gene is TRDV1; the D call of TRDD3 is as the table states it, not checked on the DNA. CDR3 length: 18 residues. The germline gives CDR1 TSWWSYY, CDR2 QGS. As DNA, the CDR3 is TGTGCTCTTGGGGAACTAGTACTGGGGGATACGGGCGGTGGTAAACTCACCTTT. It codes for CALGELVLGDTGGGKLTF.

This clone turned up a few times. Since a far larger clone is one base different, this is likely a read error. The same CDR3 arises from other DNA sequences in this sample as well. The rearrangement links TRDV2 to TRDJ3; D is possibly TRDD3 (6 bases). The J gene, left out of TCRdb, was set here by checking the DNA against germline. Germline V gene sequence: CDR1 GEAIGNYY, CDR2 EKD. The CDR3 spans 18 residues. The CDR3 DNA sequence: TGTGCCTGTGACACCTGGGGGGGGAACTCCTGGGACACCCGGCAGATGTTTTTC. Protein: CACDTWGGNSWDTRQMFF.

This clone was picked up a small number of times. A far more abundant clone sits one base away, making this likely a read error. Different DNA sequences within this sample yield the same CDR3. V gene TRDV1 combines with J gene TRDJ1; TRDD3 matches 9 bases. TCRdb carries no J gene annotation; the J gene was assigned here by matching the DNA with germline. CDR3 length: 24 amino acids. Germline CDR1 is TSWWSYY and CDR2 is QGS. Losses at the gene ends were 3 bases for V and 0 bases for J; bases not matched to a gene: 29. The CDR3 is CALGERGFYPYWGRRGRYTDKLIF. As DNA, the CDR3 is TGTGCTCTTGGGGAGCGAGGCTTCTACCCCTACTGGGGGAGACGGGGTAGGTACACCGATAAACTCATCTTT.

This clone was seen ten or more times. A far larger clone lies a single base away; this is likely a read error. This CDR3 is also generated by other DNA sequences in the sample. CDR3 protein: CASPLNVLGDILELIF. CDR3 DNA: TGTGCCTCTCCCCTCAACGTACTGGGGGATATATTGGAGCTCATCTTT. This chain links TRDV2 with TRDJ1; TRDD3 aligns across 11 bases. V trimming: 8 bases; J trimming: 11 bases; junction bases outside the gene matches: 21. There are 16 residues in the CDR3. Germline CDR1 GEAIGNYY, CDR2 EKD.

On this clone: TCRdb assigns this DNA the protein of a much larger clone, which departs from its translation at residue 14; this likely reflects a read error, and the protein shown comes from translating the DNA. The CDR3 loop is CACDPLLQGAGGPAKLIF. The CDR3, as DNA: TGTGCCTGTGACCCCCTACTACAAGGGGCTGGGGGACCCGCTAAACTCATCTTT. The chain employs TRDV2 and TRDJ1, with TRDD3 identical over 8 bases. Here the J gene was assigned by germline matching of the DNA, as TCRdb has none. CDR3 length: 18 residues. J was trimmed by 7 bases and V by 3 bases; bases with no gene match: 21. CDR1 GEAIGNYY and CDR2 EKD come from the germline V gene.

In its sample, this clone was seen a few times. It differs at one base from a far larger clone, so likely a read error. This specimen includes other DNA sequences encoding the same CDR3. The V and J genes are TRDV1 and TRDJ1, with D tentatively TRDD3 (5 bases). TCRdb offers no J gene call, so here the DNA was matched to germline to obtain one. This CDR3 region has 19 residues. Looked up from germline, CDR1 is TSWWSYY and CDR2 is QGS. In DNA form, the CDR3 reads TGTGCCCTTGGGGAACTAGTTGGTATTGGGCGGAAACAAGCCGATAAACTCATCTTT. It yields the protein CALGELVGIGRKQADKLIF.

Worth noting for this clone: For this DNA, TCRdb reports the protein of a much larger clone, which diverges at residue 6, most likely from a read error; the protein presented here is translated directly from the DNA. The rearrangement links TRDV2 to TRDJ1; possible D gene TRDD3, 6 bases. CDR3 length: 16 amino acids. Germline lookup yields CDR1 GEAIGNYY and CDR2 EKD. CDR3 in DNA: TGTGCCTGTGACACCGCGGGGATGCTAGGCACCGATAAACTCATCTTC. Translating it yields CACDTAGMLGTDKLIF.

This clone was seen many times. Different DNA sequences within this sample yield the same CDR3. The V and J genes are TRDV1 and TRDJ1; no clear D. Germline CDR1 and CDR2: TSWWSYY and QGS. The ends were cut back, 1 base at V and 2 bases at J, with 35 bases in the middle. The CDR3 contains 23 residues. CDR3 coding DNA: TGTGCTCTTGGGGAACCCCCTAGTATTCTAGTAGGGTGGCCTGAGCTTGGGACCGATAAACTCATCTTT. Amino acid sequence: CALGEPPSILVGWPELGTDKLIF.

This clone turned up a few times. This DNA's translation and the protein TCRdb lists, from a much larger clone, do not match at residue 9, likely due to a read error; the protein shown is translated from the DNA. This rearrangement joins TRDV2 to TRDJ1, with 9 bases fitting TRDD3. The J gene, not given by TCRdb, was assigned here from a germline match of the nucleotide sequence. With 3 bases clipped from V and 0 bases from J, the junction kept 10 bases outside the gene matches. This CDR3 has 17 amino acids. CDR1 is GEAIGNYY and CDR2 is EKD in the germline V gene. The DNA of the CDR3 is TGTGCCTGTGACCCGTTGGGGGATAAGGACTACACCGATAAACTCATCTTT. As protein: CACDPLGDKDYTDKLIF.

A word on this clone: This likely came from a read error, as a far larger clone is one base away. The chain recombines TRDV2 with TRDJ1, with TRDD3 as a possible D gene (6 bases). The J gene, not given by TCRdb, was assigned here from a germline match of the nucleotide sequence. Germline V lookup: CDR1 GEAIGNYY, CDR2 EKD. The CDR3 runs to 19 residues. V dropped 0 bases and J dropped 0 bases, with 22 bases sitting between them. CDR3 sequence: CACDTEALNWDPYTDKLIF. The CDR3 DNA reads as TGTGCCTGTGACACCGAAGCGTTGAACTGGGACCCATACACCGATAAACTCATCTTT.

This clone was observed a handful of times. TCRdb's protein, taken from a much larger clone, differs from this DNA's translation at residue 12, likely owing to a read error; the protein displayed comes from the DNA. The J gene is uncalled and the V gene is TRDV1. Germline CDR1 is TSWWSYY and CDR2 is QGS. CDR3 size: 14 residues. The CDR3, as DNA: TGTGCTCTGGTCCCTGTGGGGAGGACCGATAAACCCATCTTT. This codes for CALVPVGRTDKPIF.

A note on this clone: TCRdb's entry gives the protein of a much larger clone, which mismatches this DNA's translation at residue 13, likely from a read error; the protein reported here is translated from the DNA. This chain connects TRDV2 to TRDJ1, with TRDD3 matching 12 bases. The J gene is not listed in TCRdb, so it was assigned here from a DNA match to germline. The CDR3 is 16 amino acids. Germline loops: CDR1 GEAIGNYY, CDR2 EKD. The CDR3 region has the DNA TGTGCCTGTGACAAGTCGATACTGGGGGATACCGATGAACTCATCTTT. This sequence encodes CACDKSILGDTDELIF.

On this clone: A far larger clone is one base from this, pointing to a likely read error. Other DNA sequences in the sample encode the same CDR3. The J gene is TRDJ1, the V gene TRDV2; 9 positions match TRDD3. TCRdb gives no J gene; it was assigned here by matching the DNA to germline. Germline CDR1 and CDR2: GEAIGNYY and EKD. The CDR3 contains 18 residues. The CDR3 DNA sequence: TGTGCCTGTGACGGAATCGAAACACTGGGGGACTACACCGACAAACTCATCTTT. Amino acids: CACDGIETLGDYTDKLIF.

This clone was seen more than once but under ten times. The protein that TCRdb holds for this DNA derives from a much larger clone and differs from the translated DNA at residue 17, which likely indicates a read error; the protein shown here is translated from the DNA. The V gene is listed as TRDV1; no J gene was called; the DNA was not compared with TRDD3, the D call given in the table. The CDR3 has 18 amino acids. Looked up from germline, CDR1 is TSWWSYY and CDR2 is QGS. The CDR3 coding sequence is TGTGCTCTTGGGAGATCTACAGGACTGGGGCGTCACACCGATAAACTCACCTTT. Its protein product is CALGRSTGLGRHTDKLTF.

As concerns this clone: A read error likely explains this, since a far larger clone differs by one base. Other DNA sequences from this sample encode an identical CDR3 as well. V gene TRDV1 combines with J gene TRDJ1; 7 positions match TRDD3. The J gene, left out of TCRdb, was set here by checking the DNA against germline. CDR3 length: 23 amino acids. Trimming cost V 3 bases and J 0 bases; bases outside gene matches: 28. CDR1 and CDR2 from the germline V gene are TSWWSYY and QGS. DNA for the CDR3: TGTGCTCTTGGGGAGCTAATAAATTGCCCTTACAAATCTGGGGATATGGACACCGATAAACTCATCTTT. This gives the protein CALGELINCPYKSGDMDTDKLIF.

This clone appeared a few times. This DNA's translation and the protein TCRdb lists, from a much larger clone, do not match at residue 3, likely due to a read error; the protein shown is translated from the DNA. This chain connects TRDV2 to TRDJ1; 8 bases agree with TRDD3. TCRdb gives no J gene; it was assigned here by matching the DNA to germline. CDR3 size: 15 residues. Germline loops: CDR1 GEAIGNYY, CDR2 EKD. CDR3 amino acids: CARDVRGYSTDKLIF. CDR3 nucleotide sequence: TGTGCCCGTGACGTGCGGGGATACAGTACCGATAAACTCATCTTT.

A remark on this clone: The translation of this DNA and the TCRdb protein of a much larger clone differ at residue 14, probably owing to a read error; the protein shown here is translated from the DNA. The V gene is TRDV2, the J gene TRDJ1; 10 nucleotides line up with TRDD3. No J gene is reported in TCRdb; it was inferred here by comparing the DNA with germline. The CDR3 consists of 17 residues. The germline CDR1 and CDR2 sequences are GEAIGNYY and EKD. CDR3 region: CACDTLGDSGETDRLIF. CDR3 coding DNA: TGTGCCTGTGACACACTGGGGGATTCGGGTGAGACCGATAGACTCATCTTT.

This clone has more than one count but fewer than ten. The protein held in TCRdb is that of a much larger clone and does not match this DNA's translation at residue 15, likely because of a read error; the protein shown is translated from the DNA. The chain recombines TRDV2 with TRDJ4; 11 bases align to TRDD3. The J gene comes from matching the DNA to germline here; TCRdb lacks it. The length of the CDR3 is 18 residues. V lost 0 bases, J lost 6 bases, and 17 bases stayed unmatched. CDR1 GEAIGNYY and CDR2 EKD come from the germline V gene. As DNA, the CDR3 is TGTGCCTGTGACACCGTCGGTGGGGGATACGCATACGAAGGAACCCTGATCTTT. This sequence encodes CACDTVGGGYAYEGTLIF.

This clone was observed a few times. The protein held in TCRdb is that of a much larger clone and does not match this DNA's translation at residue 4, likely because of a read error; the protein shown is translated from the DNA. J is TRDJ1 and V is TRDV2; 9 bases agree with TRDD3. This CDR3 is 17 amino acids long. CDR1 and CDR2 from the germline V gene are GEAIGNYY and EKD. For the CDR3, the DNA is TGTGCCTGTTACACCAGGCAACTGGGGGAATACACCGATAAACTCATCTTT. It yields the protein CACYTRQLGEYTDKLIF.

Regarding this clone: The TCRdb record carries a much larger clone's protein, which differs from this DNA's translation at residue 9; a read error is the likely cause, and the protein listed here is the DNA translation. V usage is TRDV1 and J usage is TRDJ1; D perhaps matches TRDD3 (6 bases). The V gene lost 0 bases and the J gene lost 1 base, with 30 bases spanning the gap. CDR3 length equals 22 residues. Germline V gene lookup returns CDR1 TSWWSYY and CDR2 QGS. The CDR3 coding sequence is TGTGCTCTTGGGGAACTGTACCGACCCGGGATAAGGAGAGTTGACGGCACCGATAAACTCATCTTT. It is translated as CALGELYRPGIRRVDGTDKLIF.

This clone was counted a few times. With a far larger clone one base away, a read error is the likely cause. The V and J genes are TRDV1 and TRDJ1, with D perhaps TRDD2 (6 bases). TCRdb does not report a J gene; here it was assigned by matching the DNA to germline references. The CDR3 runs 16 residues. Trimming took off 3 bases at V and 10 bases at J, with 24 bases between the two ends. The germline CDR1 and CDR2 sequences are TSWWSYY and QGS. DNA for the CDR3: TGTGCTCTTGGGGATGTTCCTTCCGCCGGGGAACTTTCACTCATCTTT. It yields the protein CALGDVPSAGELSLIF.

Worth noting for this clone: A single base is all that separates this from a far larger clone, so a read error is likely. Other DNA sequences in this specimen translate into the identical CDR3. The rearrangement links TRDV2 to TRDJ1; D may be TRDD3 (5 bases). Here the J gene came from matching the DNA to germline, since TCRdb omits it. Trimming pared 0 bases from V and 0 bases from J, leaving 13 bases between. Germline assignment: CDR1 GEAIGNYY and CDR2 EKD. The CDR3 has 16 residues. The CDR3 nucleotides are TGTGCCTGTGACACCCCAGGGGGGTTATACACCGATAAACTCATCTTT. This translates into CACDTPGGLYTDKLIF.